The subject of this entry is one T cell receptor (beta chain). The CDR3 contains 14 residues. Between the trimmed V and J ends, which lost 0 bases and 5 bases, there was a span of 10 bases. Germline V gives CDR1 GTSNPN, CDR2 SVGIG (reference sequence). The sample comes from a study of T cell responses to AZD1222 COVID-19 vaccine. Method: immunoSEQ multiplex PCR; TCRdb's copy keeps in-frame clones and lacks some. Among 170,000 or so clones listed, approximately 90% were seen once. This chain joins TRBV30 and TRBJ1-4, with D unresolved. The TCR comes from an adult in good health. Sample: peripheral blood, taken on day 0 of AZD1222 vaccination. CDR3 in amino acids: CAWSVIPGNEKLFF. CDR3 nucleotides: TGTGCCTGGAGTGTAATCCCAGGAAATGAAAAACTGTTTTTT.